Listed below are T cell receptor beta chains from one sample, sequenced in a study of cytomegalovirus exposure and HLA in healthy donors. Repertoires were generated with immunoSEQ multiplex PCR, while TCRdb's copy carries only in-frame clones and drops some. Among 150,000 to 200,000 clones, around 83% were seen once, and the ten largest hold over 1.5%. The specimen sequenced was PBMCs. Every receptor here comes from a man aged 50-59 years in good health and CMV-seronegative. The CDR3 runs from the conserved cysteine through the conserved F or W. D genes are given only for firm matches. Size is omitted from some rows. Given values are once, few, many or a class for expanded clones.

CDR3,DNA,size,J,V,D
CASSPGHTTDTQYF,TGTGCCAGCAGCCCCGGACATACCACAGATACGCAGTATTTT,-,TRBJ2-3,TRBV11-2,-
CSSSPTALAGEYEQYF,TGTTCCAGCAGTCCGACGGCTCTAGCGGGAGAATACGAGCAGTACTTC,-,TRBJ2-7,TRBV7-9,TRBD2
CASSLGGAGETQYF,TGTGCCAGCAGCTTAGGCGGGGCCGGAGAGACCCAGTACTTC,-,TRBJ2-5,TRBV7-2,-
CAPTRRRNQPQHF,TGTGCACCAACTCGCCGGAGAAATCAGCCCCAGCATTTT,-,TRBJ1-5,TRBV30,-
CASSQGRGNQPQHF,TGTGCCAGCTCACAGGGACGGGGGAATCAGCCCCAGCATTTT,-,TRBJ1-5,TRBV18,-
CASSLAGGGLSNQPQHF,TGTGCCAGTAGTTTGGCAGGAGGAGGGTTAAGCAATCAGCCCCAGCATTTT,-,TRBJ1-5,TRBV19,-
CASPQEGSDTGELFF,TGCGCCAGCCCGCAAGAGGGTTCGGACACCGGGGAGCTGTTTTTT,once,TRBJ2-2,TRBV4-3,-
CASSLEQGRNTEAFF,TGTGCCAGCTCACTTGAACAGGGGCGGAACACTGAAGCTTTCTTT,-,TRBJ1-1,TRBV18,TRBD1
CSVEWGEGTGELFF,TGCAGCGTTGAGTGGGGGGAGGGCACCGGGGAGCTGTTTTTT,-,TRBJ2-2,TRBV29-1,TRBD2
CASSLTGAGIFNYGYTF,TGTGCCAGCAGTTTAACTGGGGCTGGGATCTTTAACTATGGCTACACCTTC,-,TRBJ1-2,TRBV28,-
CASSQQGPGGANVLTF,TGTGCCAGCAGCCAACAGGGGCCAGGCGGGGCCAACGTCCTGACTTTC,-,TRBJ2-6,TRBV28,TRBD1
CASSLGQGAYNEQFF,TGTGCCAGCAGCTTAGGGCAGGGGGCCTACAATGAGCAGTTCTTC,-,TRBJ2-1,TRBV11-2,TRBD1
CASSYGDSSYGQYF,TGTGCCAGCAGTTACGGGGACAGCTCCTACGGGCAGTACTTC,-,TRBJ2-7,TRBV6-6,TRBD1
CASSLVQGYEQYF,TGTGCCAGCAGCTTGGTACAGGGGTACGAGCAGTACTTC,-,TRBJ2-7,TRBV5-6,TRBD1
CASSLRQGRTQETQYF,TGTGCCAGTAGTCTGCGACAGGGGAGGACCCAAGAGACCCAGTACTTC,-,TRBJ2-5,TRBV19,TRBD1
CASSQLTSFHSDEQFF,TGCGCCAGCAGCCAACTAACTAGCTTTCATTCGGATGAGCAGTTCTTC,-,TRBJ2-1,TRBV4-3,-
CASSPSRDRDNEQYF,TGTGCCAGCAGCCCTTCTCGGGACAGGGATAACGAGCAGTACTTC,-,TRBJ2-7,TRBV6-6,TRBD1
CASSQDQTVKAQFF,TGCGCCAGCAGCCAAGATCAAACAGTTAAGGCGCAGTTCTTC,-,TRBJ2-1,TRBV4-1,-
CASSFTSGRADTQYF,TGTGCCAGCAGCTTCACTAGCGGGAGGGCAGATACGCAGTATTTT,-,TRBJ2-3,TRBV7-2,TRBD2
CASSALSYEQYF,TGTGCCAGCAGTGCATTGTCCTACGAGCAGTACTTC,-,TRBJ2-7,TRBV2,-
CASRQAGIQETQYF,TGTGCCAGCAGGCAAGCGGGGATACAAGAGACCCAGTACTTC,-,TRBJ2-5,TRBV6-6,TRBD2
CASSFTGGPSETQYF,TGTGCCAGCAGCTTTACGGGAGGGCCTTCCGAGACCCAGTACTTC,-,TRBJ2-5,TRBV7-2,TRBD2
CASSQTSGITDTQYF,TGTGCCAGTAGTCAGACTAGCGGAATCACAGATACGCAGTATTTT,-,TRBJ2-3,TRBV19,TRBD2
CASSWDRMNTEAFF,TGTGCCAGCAGCTGGGACAGAATGAACACTGAAGCTTTCTTT,-,TRBJ1-1,TRBV7-2,TRBD1
CACGTMSLQPQHF,TGTGCCTGCGGGACTATGAGTTTACAGCCCCAGCATTTT,-,TRBJ1-5,TRBV30,-
CASSLGTAQDYGYTF,TGTGCCAGCAGCTTGGGGACAGCGCAGGACTATGGCTACACCTTC,-,TRBJ1-2,TRBV7-9,TRBD1
CAWSGDTQYF,TGTGCCTGGTCGGGGGATACGCAGTATTTT,-,TRBJ2-3,TRBV30,-
CAWSVQASTDTQYF,TGTGCCTGGAGTGTCCAGGCTAGCACAGATACGCAGTATTTT,-,TRBJ2-3,TRBV30,-
CASSPPLQVYEQYF,TGTGCCAGCTCACCACCGCTACAGGTCTACGAGCAGTACTTC,-,TRBJ2-7,TRBV18,-
CASSAGYNSPLHF,TGTGCCAGCAGCGCGGGTTATAATTCACCCCTCCACTTT,-,TRBJ1-6,TRBV7-2,-
CASSYSGEQYF,TGTGCCAGCAGTTACAGCGGCGAGCAGTACTTC,few,TRBJ2-7,TRBV6-5,-
CASSPQGGDTGELFF,TGTGCCAGCTCACCTCAGGGGGGAGACACCGGGGAGCTGTTTTTT,-,TRBJ2-2,TRBV18,-
CASSLAPGPGADEQFF,TGTGCCAGCAGCTTAGCACCGGGCCCTGGGGCTGATGAGCAGTTCTTC,-,TRBJ2-1,TRBV11-3,-
CASSLGAGPSSGNTIYF,TGTGCCAGCAGCTTAGGGGCAGGGCCTTCCTCTGGAAACACCATATATTTT,once,TRBJ1-3,TRBV11-2,-
CASSSLPYEQYF,TGTGCCAGCAGCTCACTCCCCTACGAGCAGTACTTC,-,TRBJ2-7,TRBV28,-
CASSLQGNQPQHF,TGTGCCAGCAGCTTACAGGGTAATCAGCCCCAGCATTTT,-,TRBJ1-5,TRBV7-2,-
CASSLWDSRRPQHF,TGTGCCAGCAGTTTATGGGACAGCCGTCGGCCCCAGCATTTT,-,TRBJ1-5,TRBV28,-
CATKPQGRETQYF,TGTGCCACCAAACCTCAGGGGCGAGAGACCCAGTACTTC,-,TRBJ2-5,TRBV19,-
CSVSRQGARNEQYF,TGCAGCGTTTCCCGACAGGGGGCTAGGAACGAGCAGTACTTC,-,TRBJ2-7,TRBV29-1,TRBD1
CASSGTSGKQYF,TGTGCCAGCTCTGGAACTAGCGGGAAGCAGTATTTT,-,TRBJ2-3,TRBV28,TRBD2
CASSLDRGQETQYF,TGTGCCAGCAGCTTGGACAGGGGGCAAGAGACCCAGTACTTC,-,TRBJ2-5,TRBV11-3,TRBD1
CSDLGQDGYTF,TGCAGCGACCTAGGACAGGATGGCTACACCTTC,once,TRBJ1-2,TRBV29-1,TRBD1
CASSYSYQNYEQYF,TGTGCCAGCAGTTACTCGTACCAGAACTACGAGCAGTACTTC,-,TRBJ2-7,TRBV6-5,-
CASSLGSTGSETQYF,TGTGCCAGCAGTTTGGGGTCGACAGGGTCCGAGACCCAGTACTTC,-,TRBJ2-5,TRBV28,TRBD1
CASSIRTGLTDTQYF,TGTGCCAGTAGTATCAGGACAGGCCTCACAGATACGCAGTATTTT,-,TRBJ2-3,TRBV19,TRBD1
CASTHQDSRTLKPFF,TGTGCCAGTACCCATCAGGACAGTCGAACACTGAAGCCCTTCTTT,-,TRBJ1-1,TRBV19,-
CASSQDALQGNEQFF,TGTGCCAGCAGCCAAGATGCTCTACAGGGGAATGAGCAGTTCTTC,-,TRBJ2-1,TRBV14,TRBD1
CASSFTGRATEQYF,TGTGCCAGCAGTTTTACAGGGAGGGCTACCGAGCAGTACTTC,few,TRBJ2-7,TRBV27,-
CASSSWGAGGIDTQYF,TGTGCCAGCAGCTCCTGGGGAGCGGGAGGTATAGATACGCAGTATTTT,-,TRBJ2-3,TRBV11-2,TRBD2
CASGSSSLTDANTF,TGTGCTAGTGGTTCCTCCTCCTTGACAGACGCGAACACCTTC,-,TRBJ1-2,TRBV12-5,-
CASSTSGTPPYEQYF,TGTGCCAGTAGTACCTCCGGGACACCCCCCTACGAGCAGTACTTC,once,TRBJ2-7,TRBV19,-
CATSRGPPGGASNNEQFF,TGTGCCACCAGCAGAGGCCCGCCAGGGGGCGCAAGTAACAATGAGCAGTTCTTC,-,TRBJ2-1,TRBV15,TRBD1
CASSLWGGGKETQYF,TGTGCCAGCAGCTTGTGGGGGGGAGGGAAAGAGACCCAGTACTTC,-,TRBJ2-5,TRBV5-5,TRBD2